These 14 T cell receptor beta chains originate from one sample sequenced in a study of blood T cell repertoires in COVID-19. Only in-frame clones appear in the TCRdb table, and some are missing; sequencing was by immunoSEQ multiplex PCR. The repertoire consists of 290,000 or so clones, with 85% to 90% occurring once and the leading ten covering roughly 1.3%. Material: peripheral blood. Receptors originate from a man aged 65 to 79 with acute or convalescent COVID-19.

J is TRBJ2-2 and V is TRBV28; a weak D match, TRBD1 (6 bases). The CDR3 runs 16 residues. The germline CDR1 and CDR2 sequences are MDHEN and SYDVKM. Trimming took 3 bases from V and 4 from J, leaving 15 bases between them. The CDR3 DNA reads TGTGCCAGCAGTTTGTTAACAGGGCTGGTCACCGGGGAGCTGTTTTTT. It is translated as CASSLLTGLVTGELFF.

This sequence joins TRBV28 and TRBJ1-2; D call uncertain. This CDR3 contains 14 residues. The V and J ends lost 3 bases and 0 bases respectively, with 8 bases between them. The germline gives CDR1 MDHEN, CDR2 SYDVKM. This CDR3 is CASSFPPANYGYTF. CDR3 bases: TGTGCCAGCAGTTTCCCGCCGGCTAACTATGGCTACACCTTC.

The J gene is TRBJ2-7, the V gene TRBV10-3, with unresolved D. The CDR3 is made up of 13 amino acids. The V end lost 0 bases, the J end lost 2 bases, and 5 bases lay between the germline ends. CDR1 is ENHRY, CDR2 SYGVKD, per germline. CDR3 coding DNA: TGTGCCATCAGTGAGTCCGCTACCTACGAGCAGTACTTC. It yields the protein CAISESATYEQYF.

This clone was found a few times. The chain recombines TRBV12-3 or TRBV12-4 with TRBJ2-5; 16 nucleotides match TRBD2. The junction had 5 bases not matched to a gene; V was cut back by 6 bases and J by 13 bases. The CDR3 is made up of 13 amino acids. The CDR3 nucleotides are TGTGCCAGCAGGGGACTAGCGGGGGGGTCCCCGTACTTC. Its protein is CASRGLAGGSPYF.

The chain couples TRBV7-6 to TRBJ1-3, with TRBD1 matching over 7 bases. V shed 5 bases and J 0 bases; nucleotides not matched to a gene: 7. Germline CDR1 is SGHVS and CDR2 is FNYEAQ. The CDR3 loop spans 16 amino acids. In DNA form, the CDR3 reads TGTGCCAGCAGCCTCCGGACAGGTCCCTCTGGAAACACCATATATTTT. Translation gives CASSLRTGPSGNTIYF.

This sequence joins TRBV10-3 and TRBJ1-3; D is unresolved. Germline CDR1 is ENHRY and CDR2 is SYGVKD. Trimming removed 4 bases at V and 0 bases at J, with 7 bases between. This CDR3 has 14 amino acids. The CDR3, as DNA: TGTGCCATCAGTGGCGGAGGCTCTGGAAACACCATATATTTT. It translates to CAISGGGSGNTIYF.

V usage is TRBV7-2 and J usage is TRBJ2-3, with no clear D. CDR1 is SGHTA and CDR2 is FQGNSA in the germline V gene. Trimming stripped 1 base from V and 8 bases from J, with 10 bases between. This CDR3 has 13 amino acids. The CDR3 spells CASSLDSRPTQYF. The CDR3 coding sequence is TGTGCCAGCAGCTTAGACTCCAGGCCTACGCAGTATTTT.

The V and J genes are TRBV29-1 and TRBJ2-1, with D perhaps TRBD2 (5 bases). Looked up from germline, CDR1 is SQVTM and CDR2 is ANQGSEA. V was trimmed by 6 bases and J by 9 bases, leaving 12 bases between them. The CDR3 extends over 11 amino acids. Here the CDR3 DNA reads TGCAGCGTACGGGATGAGCCTGAGCAGTTCTTC. Translated, it gives CSVRDEPEQFF.

The rearrangement links TRBV19 to TRBJ1-5; D is uncertain. Between the trimmed V and J ends, which lost 5 bases and 5 bases, there was a span of 10 bases. CDR3 size: 13 residues. CDR1 and CDR2 from the germline V gene are LNHDA and SQIVND (reference sequence). The CDR3 loop is CASSPTVDQPQHF. The CDR3 nucleotides are TGTGCCAGTAGTCCAACAGTAGATCAGCCCCAGCATTTT.

The rearrangement links TRBV4-3 to TRBJ2-2; TRBD2 matches at 7 bases. Germline assignment: CDR1 LGHNA and CDR2 YSLEER. V shed 0 bases, J shed 4 bases, and the junction held 5 bases outside the gene matches. The CDR3 extends over 16 amino acids. The CDR3 region has the DNA TGCGCCAGCAGCCAAGAGTCAGCGGGGTTCACCGGGGAGCTGTTTTTT. Amino acids: CASSQESAGFTGELFF.

The V gene is TRBV7-2, the J gene TRBJ1-4, with 8 bases identical to TRBD1. Germline values: CDR1 SGHTA, CDR2 FQGNSA. This CDR3 comprises 14 residues. Trimming took 5 bases from V and 6 from J; bases not matched to a gene: 5. The CDR3 sequence: CASSTDRGDEKLFF. DNA of the CDR3: TGTGCCAGCAGCACAGACAGGGGAGATGAAAAACTGTTTTTT.

The chain carries TRBV11-2 and TRBJ1-2, with 8 nucleotides matching TRBD1. The CDR3 sequence is 13 residues long. Germline V gene data show CDR1 as SGHAT and CDR2 as FQNNGV. V was clipped by 6 bases and J by 3 bases; unmatched bases: 3. In DNA, the CDR3 is TGTGCCAGCAGTTCACAGGGGGACTATGGCTACACCTTC. As protein: CASSSQGDYGYTF.

The V call is TRBV4-2, the J call TRBJ2-7, with D uncertain. This CDR3 has 14 amino acids. Looked up from germline, CDR1 is LGHNA and CDR2 is YNFKEQ. The V gene lost 0 bases and the J gene lost 2 bases, with 8 bases spanning the gap. CDR3 amino acids: CASSQDYMAYEQYF. The CDR3 DNA is TGTGCCAGCAGCCAAGACTATATGGCCTACGAGCAGTACTTC.

The chain is built from TRBV10-3 and TRBJ2-7; 11 bases fit TRBD1. The CDR3 consists of 15 residues. V trimming: 4 bases; J trimming: 2 bases; junction bases outside the gene matches: 4. Germline-derived CDR1 and CDR2 are ENHRY and SYGVKD. CDR3 region: CAISVGQGVTYEQYF. The DNA for the CDR3 is TGTGCCATCAGTGTGGGACAGGGGGTCACCTACGAGCAGTACTTC.